The 18 T cell receptor beta chains reported below all come from one sample, sequenced in a study of breast tumors, draining lymph nodes, adjacent tissues. MiXCR, applied by TCRdb to the multiplex PCR reads, yields one record per CDR3 protein. The sample includes 200,000 to 250,000 distinct CDR3 sequences, less than 45% of them seen just once. Breast cancer patients provided tissue from their axillary draining lymph nodes. The sample comprised axillary lymph node tissue. The receptors derive from a female donor with breast cancer. Some clones in this sample may be carry-over from other donors' samples.

This clonotype was found a few times. This may come from a read error, since a much larger clone is one base off. The V gene is TRBV11-2, the J gene TRBJ1-6; no definite D call. Per germline, CDR1 SGHAT and CDR2 FQNNGV. CDR3 length: 15 residues. The DNA of the CDR3 is TGTGCCAGCAGCTTAACGAGCTCCTCTAATTCACCCCTCCACTTT. Protein: CASSLTSSSNSPLHF.

Ten or more counts support this clonotype. The V call is TRBV5-4, the J call TRBJ2-5; tentatively, D is TRBD2 (7 bases). Looked up from germline, CDR1 is SGHNT and CDR2 is YYREEE (reference sequence). This CDR3 is 15 amino acids long. V was pared by 4 bases and J by 5 bases, with 18 bases between. This CDR3 reads CASSPKPGGWETQYF. CDR3 bases: TGTGCCAGCAGCCCTAAACCGGGGGGCTGGGAGACCCAGTACTTC.

This chain joins TRBV20-1 and TRBJ2-3; TRBD2 matches 8 bases. The CDR3 runs to 12 residues. Germline V gene data show CDR1 as DFQATT and CDR2 as SNEGSKA (reference sequence). Trimming at V came to 3 bases and at J to 6 bases, leaving 2 bases not matched to a gene. The chain's CDR3 is CSASGRADTQYF. The CDR3 DNA reads TGCAGTGCTAGCGGGAGGGCTGATACGCAGTATTTT.

The chain has TRBV6-5 and TRBJ2-2; no clear D gene. The CDR3 extends over 14 amino acids. CDR1 and CDR2 (germline): MNHEY, SVGAGI. V was cut by 5 bases and J by 5 bases, with 12 bases left in between. CDR3 sequence (DNA): TGTGCCAGCAGTCCCAGCCTTGATACCGGGGAGCTGTTTTTT. Its translation is CASSPSLDTGELFF.

This clonotype was seen at least ten times. The J gene is TRBJ2-5, the V gene TRBV6-5; 8 bases line up with TRBD1. The CDR3 is made up of 14 amino acids. Germline V gene lookup returns CDR1 MNHEY and CDR2 SVGAGI. The trim removed 6 bases at V and 4 bases at J, leaving 7 bases unmatched. CDR3: CASSYAGGLETQYF. DNA for the CDR3: TGTGCCAGCAGCTACGCAGGGGGCCTAGAGACCCAGTACTTC.

This clonotype was recorded at least ten times. The chain links TRBV9 to TRBJ2-3, with a possible D match to TRBD1 (6 bases). The germline gives CDR1 SGDLS, CDR2 YYNGEE. There are 15 residues in the CDR3. Trimming cost V 4 bases and J 8 bases, with 20 bases left between them. The CDR3 is CASSHGTEGVLTQYF. CDR3 bases: TGTGCCAGCAGCCATGGGACCGAGGGGGTTCTTACGCAGTATTTT.

This clonotype was seen only a few times. DNA for the CDR3: TGTGCCAGCAGCCAAGCTCTTCTGGGGCGACGGGAACCCTACGAGCAGTACTTC. It codes for CASSQALLGRREPYEQYF. The rearrangement uses TRBV3-1 and TRBJ2-7; D tentatively fits TRBD1 or TRBD2 (5 bases each). Looked up from germline, CDR1 is LGHDT and CDR2 is YNNKEL (reference sequence). V shed 1 base and J shed 2 bases, with 21 bases lying between them. This CDR3 is 18 amino acids long.

This clonotype has at least ten counts. The V and J genes are TRBV29-1 and TRBJ2-5; D is ambiguous. The CDR3 extends over 15 amino acids. Trimming cost V 5 bases and J 3 bases, with 19 bases left between them. Germline values: CDR1 SQVTM, CDR2 ANQGSEA. For the CDR3, the DNA is TGCAGCGTTTGGGCCAGATTGGGGTCAGAAGAGACCCAGTACTTC. This sequence encodes CSVWARLGSEETQYF.

Only one count was recorded for this clonotype. The chain is built from TRBV11-3 and TRBJ2-1, with 8 bases aligning to TRBD2. This CDR3 comprises 16 residues. Per the germline V gene, CDR1 is SGHNT and CDR2 is YENEEA. J lost 4 bases, V lost 5 bases, and 10 bases had no gene match. The CDR3 sequence is CASSQRGGLAYNEQFF. The CDR3 DNA reads TGTGCCAGCAGCCAGCGGGGAGGACTAGCTTACAATGAGCAGTTCTTC.

This clonotype was seen ten or more times. This chain connects TRBV7-2 to TRBJ2-3; 9 bases align to TRBD2. J lost 1 base, V lost 4 bases, and 15 bases had no gene match. This CDR3 has 19 residues. Germline CDR1 reads SGHTA; CDR2 reads FQGNSA. The CDR3 loop reads CASSSPGSSGGRGTDTQYF. DNA of the CDR3: TGTGCCAGCAGCTCCCCGGGGAGTAGCGGGGGTAGGGGCACAGATACGCAGTATTTT. The full variable domain, in which reference TRBV7-2 and TRBJ2-3 provide the parts outside the CDR3, is GAGVSQSPSNKVTEKGKDVELRCDPISGHTALYWYRQSLGQGLEFLIYFQGNSAPDKSGLPSDRFSAERTGGSVSTLTIQRTQQEDSAVYLCASSSPGSSGGRGTDTQYFGPGTRLTVL.

About this clonotype itself: Germline and junction disagree at one end, which may indicate a read error. The chain joins TRBV25-1 to TRBJ2-6; D may be TRBD1 (6 bases). CDR3 length: 17 residues. Germline V gene sequence: CDR1 MGHDK, CDR2 SYGVNS. CDR3 sequence reads: CASSPWGRVSGANVPTF. CDR3 nucleotide sequence: TGTGCCAGCAGCCCCTGGGGGCGGGTTTCTGGGGCCAACGTCCCGACTTTC.

The chain is built from TRBV6-5 and TRBJ2-3, with 8 bases fitting TRBD2. The V segment lost 2 bases and the J segment 1 base; nucleotides outside the gene matches: 2. Germline V gene data show CDR1 as MNHEY and CDR2 as SVGAGI. CDR3 length equals 15 residues. The CDR3 DNA sequence: TGTGCCAGCAGTTACGGCGGGGGGCGCACAGATACGCAGTATTTT. Encoded protein: CASSYGGGRTDTQYF.

This clonotype came up many times. The CDR3 nucleotides are TGCGCCAGCAGCTTGTTGGGACAGGGTAATTCACCCCTCCACTTT. Translated: CASSLLGQGNSPLHF. J is TRBJ1-6 and V is TRBV5-1, with 9 bases fitting TRBD1. The CDR3 is 15 amino acids. CDR1 SGHRS and CDR2 YFSETQ come from the germline V gene. The junction had 2 bases not matched to a gene; V was cut back by 1 base and J by 6 bases.

The chain is built from TRBV7-9 and TRBJ1-6; TRBD1 aligns across 7 bases. The length of the CDR3 is 14 residues. V gave up 5 bases and J gave up 8 bases; unmatched junction bases: 6. CDR1 is SEHNR, CDR2 FQNEAQ, per germline (reference sequence). The CDR3 protein is CASSRPTGDSPLHF. For the CDR3, the DNA is TGTGCCAGCAGCCGGCCCACAGGGGATTCACCCCTCCACTTT.

This clonotype was observed at least ten times. This sequence joins TRBV9 and TRBJ2-3, with 7 bases fitting TRBD2. Unmatched junction bases numbered 7, after V lost 5 bases and J lost 1 base. Germline assignment: CDR1 SGDLS and CDR2 YYNGEE. The CDR3 totals 15 residues. The CDR3: CASSPTSAGTDTQYF. The CDR3 DNA sequence: TGTGCCAGCAGTCCAACTAGCGCTGGCACAGATACGCAGTATTTT.

Ten or more counts support this clonotype. The V gene is TRBV7-9, the J gene TRBJ1-2, with TRBD1 as a possible D gene (6 bases). Germline loops: CDR1 SEHNR, CDR2 FQNEAQ (reference sequence). With 1 base removed from V and 8 bases from J, the gap between germline ends came to 14 bases. CDR3 length: 14 residues. CDR3 nucleotides: TGTGCCAGCAGCTTAGACGGGGGCGTTGGGGGCTACACCTTC. This encodes CASSLDGGVGGYTF.

This clonotype was seen many times. The chain couples TRBV12-3 or TRBV12-4 to TRBJ2-7; TRBD2 is a possible D gene (6 bases). The V and J ends lost 5 bases and 5 bases respectively, with 22 bases between them. This CDR3 spans 16 amino acids. The CDR3 region is CASSISGTWEADEQYF. CDR3 bases: TGTGCCAGCAGTATCTCCGGGACTTGGGAAGCCGACGAGCAGTACTTC.

This clonotype was observed a handful of times. The V call is TRBV6-1, the J call TRBJ1-3; D not certain. Germline CDR1 reads MNHNS; CDR2 reads SASEGT. There are 15 residues in the CDR3. V lost 3 bases and J 3 bases, leaving 12 bases between the germline ends. CDR3 sequence reads: CASSDLARGGNTIYF. DNA for the CDR3: TGTGCCAGCAGTGATTTGGCCCGCGGTGGAAACACCATATATTTT.